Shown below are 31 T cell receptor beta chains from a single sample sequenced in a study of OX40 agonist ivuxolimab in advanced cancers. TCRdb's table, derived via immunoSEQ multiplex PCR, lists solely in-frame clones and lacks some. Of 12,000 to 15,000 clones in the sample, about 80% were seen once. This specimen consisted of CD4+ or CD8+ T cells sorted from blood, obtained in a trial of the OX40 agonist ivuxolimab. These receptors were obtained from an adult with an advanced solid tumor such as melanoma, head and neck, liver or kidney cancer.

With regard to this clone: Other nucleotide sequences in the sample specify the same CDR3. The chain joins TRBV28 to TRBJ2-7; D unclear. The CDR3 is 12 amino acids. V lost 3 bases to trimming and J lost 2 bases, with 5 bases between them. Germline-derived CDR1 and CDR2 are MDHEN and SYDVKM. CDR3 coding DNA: TGTGCCAGCAGTTTCTCACCCTACGAGCAGTACTTC. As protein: CASSFSPYEQYF.

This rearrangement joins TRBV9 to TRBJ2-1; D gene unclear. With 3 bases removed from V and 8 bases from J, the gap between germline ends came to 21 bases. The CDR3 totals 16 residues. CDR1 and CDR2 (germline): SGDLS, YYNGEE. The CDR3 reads CASSATLGSWLDEQFF. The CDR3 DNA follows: TGTGCCAGCAGCGCAACCCTGGGATCCTGGCTCGATGAGCAGTTCTTC.

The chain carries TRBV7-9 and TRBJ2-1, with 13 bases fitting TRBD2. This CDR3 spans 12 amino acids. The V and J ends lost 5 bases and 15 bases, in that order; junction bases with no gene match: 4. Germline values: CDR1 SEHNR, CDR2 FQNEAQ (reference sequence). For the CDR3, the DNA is TGTGCCAGCAGCGGACTAGCGGGAGTAGGGTTCTTC. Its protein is CASSGLAGVGFF.

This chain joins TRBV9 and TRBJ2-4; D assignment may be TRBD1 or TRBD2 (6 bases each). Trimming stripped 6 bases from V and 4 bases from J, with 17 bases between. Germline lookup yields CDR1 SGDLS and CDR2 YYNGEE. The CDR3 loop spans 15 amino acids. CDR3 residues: CASTSLGAGKNIQYF. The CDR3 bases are TGTGCCAGCACCTCTCTGGGGGCGGGAAAAAACATTCAGTACTTC.

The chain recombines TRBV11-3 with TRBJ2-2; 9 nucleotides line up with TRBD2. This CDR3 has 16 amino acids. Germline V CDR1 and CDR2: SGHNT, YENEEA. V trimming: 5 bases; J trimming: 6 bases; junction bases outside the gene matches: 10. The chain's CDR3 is CASSPTYSGSAGELFF. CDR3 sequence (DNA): TGTGCCAGCAGCCCCACGTATAGCGGGAGCGCCGGGGAGCTGTTTTTT.

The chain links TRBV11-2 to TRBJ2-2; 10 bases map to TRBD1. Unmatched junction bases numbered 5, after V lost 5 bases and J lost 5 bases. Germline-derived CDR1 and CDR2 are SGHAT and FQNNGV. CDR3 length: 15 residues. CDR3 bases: TGTGCCAGCAGCCGGACAGGGGGTTATACCGGGGAGCTGTTTTTT. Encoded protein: CASSRTGGYTGELFF.

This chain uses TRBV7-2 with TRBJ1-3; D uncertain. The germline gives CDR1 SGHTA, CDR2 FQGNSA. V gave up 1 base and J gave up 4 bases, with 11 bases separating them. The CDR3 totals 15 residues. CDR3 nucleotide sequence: TGTGCCAGCAGCTTAGACCACAGCTCCGGAAACACCATATATTTT. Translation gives CASSLDHSSGNTIYF.

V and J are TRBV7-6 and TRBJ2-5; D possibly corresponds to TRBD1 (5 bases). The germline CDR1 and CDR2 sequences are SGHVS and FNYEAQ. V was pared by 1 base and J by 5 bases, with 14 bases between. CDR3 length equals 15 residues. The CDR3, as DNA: TGTGCCAGCAGCTTAGTTCATCCAGGGTGGGAGACCCAGTACTTC. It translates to CASSLVHPGWETQYF. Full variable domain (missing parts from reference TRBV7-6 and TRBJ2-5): GAGVSQSPRYKVTKRGQDVALRCDPISGHVSLYWYRQALGQGPEFLTYFNYEAQQDKSGLPNDRFSAERPEGSISTLTIQRTEQRDSAMYRCASSLVHPGWETQYFGPGTRLLVL.

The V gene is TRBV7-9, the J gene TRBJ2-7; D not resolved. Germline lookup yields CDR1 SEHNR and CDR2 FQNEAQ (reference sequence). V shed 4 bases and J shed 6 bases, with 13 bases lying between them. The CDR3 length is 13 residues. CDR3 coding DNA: TGTGCCAGCAGCTCAATCGGGCCGGCCGAGCAGTACTTC. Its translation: CASSSIGPAEQYF.

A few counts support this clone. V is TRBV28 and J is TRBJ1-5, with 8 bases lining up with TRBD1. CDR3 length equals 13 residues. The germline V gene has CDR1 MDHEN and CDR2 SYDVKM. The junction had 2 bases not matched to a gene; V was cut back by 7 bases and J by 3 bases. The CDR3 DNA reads TGTGCCAGCACGACAGGGGTCAATCAGCCCCAGCATTTT. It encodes CASTTGVNQPQHF. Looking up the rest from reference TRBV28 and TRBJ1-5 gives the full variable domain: DVKVTQSSRYLVKRTGEKVFLECVQDMDHENMFWYRQDPGLGLRLIYFSYDVKMKEKGDIPEGYSVSREKKERFSLILESASTNQTSMYLCASTTGVNQPQHFGDGTRLSIL.

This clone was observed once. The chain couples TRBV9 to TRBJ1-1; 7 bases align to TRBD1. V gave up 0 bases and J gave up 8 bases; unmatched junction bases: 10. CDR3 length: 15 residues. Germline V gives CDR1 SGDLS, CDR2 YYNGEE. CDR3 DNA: TGTGCCAGCAGCGTAGGGGACAGCCTCCAGGGGGAAGCTTTCTTT. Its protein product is CASSVGDSLQGEAFF.

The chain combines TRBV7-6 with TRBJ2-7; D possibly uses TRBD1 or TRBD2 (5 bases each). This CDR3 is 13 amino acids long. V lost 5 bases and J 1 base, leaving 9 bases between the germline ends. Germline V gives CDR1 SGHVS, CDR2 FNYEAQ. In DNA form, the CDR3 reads TGTGCCAGCAGCATGGGACCTTCCTACGAGCAGTACTTC. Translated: CASSMGPSYEQYF.

The CDR3 nucleotides read TGTGCCAGCAGCACTATAGCGGGGGAAGAGACCCAGTACTTC. Amino acids: CASSTIAGEETQYF. The gene calls are TRBV7-6 and TRBJ2-5; TRBD2 aligns across 9 bases. CDR3 length: 14 amino acids. Germline V gives CDR1 SGHVS, CDR2 FNYEAQ. Trimming at V came to 5 bases and at J to 3 bases, leaving 4 bases not matched to a gene.

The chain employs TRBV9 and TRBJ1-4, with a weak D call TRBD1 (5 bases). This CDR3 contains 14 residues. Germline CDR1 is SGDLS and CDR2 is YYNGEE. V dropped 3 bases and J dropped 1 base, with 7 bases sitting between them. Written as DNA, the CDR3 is TGTGCCAGCAGCGCCACAGGAACTAATGAAAAACTGTTTTTT. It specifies CASSATGTNEKLFF.

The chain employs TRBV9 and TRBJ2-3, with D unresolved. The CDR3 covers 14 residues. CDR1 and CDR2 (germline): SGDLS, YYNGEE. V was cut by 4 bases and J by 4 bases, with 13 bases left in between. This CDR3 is CASSSLRSADTQYF. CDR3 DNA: TGTGCCAGCAGCTCCCTCCGGAGCGCAGATACGCAGTATTTT. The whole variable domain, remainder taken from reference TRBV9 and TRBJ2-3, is DSGVTQTPKHLITATGQRVTLRCSPRSGDLSVYWYQQSLDQGLQFLIQYYNGEERAKGNILERFSAQQFPDLHSELNLSSLELGDSALYFCASSSLRSADTQYFGPGTRLTVL.

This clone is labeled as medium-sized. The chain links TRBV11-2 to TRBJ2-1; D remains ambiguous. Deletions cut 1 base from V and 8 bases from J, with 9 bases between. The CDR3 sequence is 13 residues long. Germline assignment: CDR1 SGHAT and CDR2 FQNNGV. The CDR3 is CASSLGSLHEQFF. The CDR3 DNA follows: TGTGCCAGCAGCTTAGGTAGTCTCCATGAGCAGTTCTTC.

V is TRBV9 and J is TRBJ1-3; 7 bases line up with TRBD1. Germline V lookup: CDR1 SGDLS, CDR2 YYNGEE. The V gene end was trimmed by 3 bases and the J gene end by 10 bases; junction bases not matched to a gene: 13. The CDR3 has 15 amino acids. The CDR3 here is CASSGRTGLGETIYF. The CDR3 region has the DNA TGTGCCAGCAGCGGACGGACAGGTCTCGGAGAGACCATATATTTT.

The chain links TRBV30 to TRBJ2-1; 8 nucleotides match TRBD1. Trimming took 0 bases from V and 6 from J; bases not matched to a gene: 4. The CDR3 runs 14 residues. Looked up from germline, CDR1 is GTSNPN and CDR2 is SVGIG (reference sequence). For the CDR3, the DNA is TGTGCCTGGAGTGTAGGGCAGGGGGCCAATGAGCAGTTCTTC. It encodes CAWSVGQGANEQFF. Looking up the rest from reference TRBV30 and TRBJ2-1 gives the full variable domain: SQTIHQWPATLVQPVGSPLSLECTVEGTSNPNLYWYRQAAGRGLQLLFYSVGIGQISSEVPQNLSASRPQDRQFILSSKKLLLSDSGFYLCAWSVGQGANEQFFGPGTRLTVL.

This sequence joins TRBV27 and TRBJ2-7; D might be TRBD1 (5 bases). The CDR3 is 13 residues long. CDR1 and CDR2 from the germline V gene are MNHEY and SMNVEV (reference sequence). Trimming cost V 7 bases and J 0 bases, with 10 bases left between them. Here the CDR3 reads CASMDTHSYEQYF. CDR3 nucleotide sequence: TGTGCCAGCATGGACACCCACTCCTACGAGCAGTACTTC.

Written as DNA, the CDR3 is TGTGCCAGCAGCTTTTTGGTTAGAGACAGGGACCTGGAAGCTTTCTTT. Its protein product is CASSFLVRDRDLEAFF. This rearrangement joins TRBV7-9 to TRBJ1-1; 7 bases are a match to TRBD1. Trimming at V came to 3 bases and at J to 8 bases, leaving 15 bases not matched to a gene. The CDR3 consists of 16 residues. Germline values: CDR1 SEHNR, CDR2 FQNEAQ (reference sequence).

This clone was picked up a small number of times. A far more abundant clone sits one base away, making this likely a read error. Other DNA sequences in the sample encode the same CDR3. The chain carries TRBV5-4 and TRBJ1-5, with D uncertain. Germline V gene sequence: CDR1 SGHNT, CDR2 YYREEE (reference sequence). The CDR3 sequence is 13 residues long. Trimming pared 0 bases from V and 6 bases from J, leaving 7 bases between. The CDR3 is CASSLGTGQPQHF. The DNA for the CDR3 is TGTGCCAGCAGCTTGGGGACGGGTCAGCCCCAGCATTTT.

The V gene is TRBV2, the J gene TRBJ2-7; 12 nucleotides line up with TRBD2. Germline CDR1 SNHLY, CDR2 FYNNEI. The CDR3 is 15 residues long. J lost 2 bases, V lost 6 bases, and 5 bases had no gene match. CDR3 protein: CASSYGLAGPYEQYF. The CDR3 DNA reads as TGTGCCAGCAGCTACGGACTAGCGGGACCCTACGAGCAGTACTTC.

The CDR3 nucleotides are TGTGCCAGCAGTTATGGCGGGACCACAGATACGCAGTATTTT. It translates to CASSYGGTTDTQYF. The J gene is TRBJ2-3, the V gene TRBV6-5, with D maybe TRBD2 (6 bases). Germline assignment: CDR1 MNHEY and CDR2 SVGAGI. This CDR3 region has 14 residues. V dropped 3 bases and J dropped 2 bases, with 9 bases sitting between them.

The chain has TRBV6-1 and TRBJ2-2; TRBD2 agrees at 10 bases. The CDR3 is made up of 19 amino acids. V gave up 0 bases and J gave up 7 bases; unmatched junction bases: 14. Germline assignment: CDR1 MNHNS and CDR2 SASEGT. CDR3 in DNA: TGTGCCAGCAGTGAAGCGTGGGAAGGTCTAGCGGGAGTGTACGGGGAGCTGTTTTTT. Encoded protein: CASSEAWEGLAGVYGELFF.

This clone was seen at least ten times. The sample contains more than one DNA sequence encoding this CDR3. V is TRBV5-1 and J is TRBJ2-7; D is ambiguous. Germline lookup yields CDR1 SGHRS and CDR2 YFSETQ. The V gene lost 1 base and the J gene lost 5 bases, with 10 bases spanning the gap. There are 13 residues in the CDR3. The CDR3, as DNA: TGCGCCAGCAGCTTGTCTAGTCTCCACGAGCAGTACTTC. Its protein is CASSLSSLHEQYF.

CDR3 DNA sequence: TGTGCCAGCGGAGGACTAGCGGCTTACAATGAGCAGTTCTTC. Translated: CASGGLAAYNEQFF. The chain employs TRBV28 and TRBJ2-1, with 10 nucleotides matching TRBD2. Germline values: CDR1 MDHEN, CDR2 SYDVKM. V trimming: 8 bases; J trimming: 4 bases; junction bases outside the gene matches: 5. This CDR3 is 14 amino acids long.

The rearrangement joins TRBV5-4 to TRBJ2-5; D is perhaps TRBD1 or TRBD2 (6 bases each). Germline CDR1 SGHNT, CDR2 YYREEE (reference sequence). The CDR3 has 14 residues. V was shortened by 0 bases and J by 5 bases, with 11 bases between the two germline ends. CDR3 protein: CASSLAGAGETQYF. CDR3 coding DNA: TGTGCCAGCAGCTTGGCGGGGGCGGGGGAGACCCAGTACTTC.

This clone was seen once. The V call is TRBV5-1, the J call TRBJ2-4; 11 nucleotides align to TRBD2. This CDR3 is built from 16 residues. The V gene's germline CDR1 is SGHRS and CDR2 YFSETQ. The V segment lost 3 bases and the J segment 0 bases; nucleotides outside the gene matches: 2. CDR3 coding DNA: TGCGCCAGCAGCTCGACTAGCGGGGCAGCCAAAAACATTCAGTACTTC. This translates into CASSSTSGAAKNIQYF.

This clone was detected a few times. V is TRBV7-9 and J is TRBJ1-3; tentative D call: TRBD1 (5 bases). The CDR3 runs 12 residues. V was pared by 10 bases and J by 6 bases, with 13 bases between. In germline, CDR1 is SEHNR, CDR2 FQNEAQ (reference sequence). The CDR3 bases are TGTGCCACGGAGGGGTTGGAAAACACCATATATTTT. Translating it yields CATEGLENTIYF.

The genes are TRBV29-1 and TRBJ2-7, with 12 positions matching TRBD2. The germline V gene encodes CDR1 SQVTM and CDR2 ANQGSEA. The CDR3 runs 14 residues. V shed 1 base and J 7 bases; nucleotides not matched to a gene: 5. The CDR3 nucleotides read TGCAGCGTTGAAGGACTAGCGGGAGTAGAGGAGCAGTACTTC. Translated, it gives CSVEGLAGVEEQYF.

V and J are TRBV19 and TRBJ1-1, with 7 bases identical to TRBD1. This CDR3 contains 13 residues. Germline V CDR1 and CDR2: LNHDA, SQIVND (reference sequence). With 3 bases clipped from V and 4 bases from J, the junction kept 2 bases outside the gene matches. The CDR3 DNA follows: TGTGCCAGTAGTATCCAGGGGGGCACTGAAGCTTTCTTT. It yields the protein CASSIQGGTEAFF.